This TCR beta chain was sequenced in a study of T cell responses to AZD1222 COVID-19 vaccine. Study-wide results and limits: Donors were chiefly white British, with a greater number of females, and clonal diversity was perhaps underestimated.

TCRdb's table, derived via immunoSEQ multiplex PCR, lists solely in-frame clones and lacks some. The repertoire holds about 120,000 clones, with around 90% as singletons. The CDR3 has 13 amino acids. CDR1 and CDR2 from the germline V gene are SGHRS and YFSETQ. V gave up 4 bases and J gave up 3 bases, with 10 bases separating them. Note on this clone: Its specificity is not known.

The J gene is TRBJ2-5, the V gene TRBV5-1, with TRBD1 as a possible D gene (6 bases). This specimen was peripheral blood, taken on day 0 of AZD1222 vaccination. The sequence derives from an adult in good health. The CDR3 region is CASSLQGEETQYF. CDR3 sequence (DNA): TGCGCCAGCAGCCTACAGGGCGAAGAGACCCAGTACTTC.